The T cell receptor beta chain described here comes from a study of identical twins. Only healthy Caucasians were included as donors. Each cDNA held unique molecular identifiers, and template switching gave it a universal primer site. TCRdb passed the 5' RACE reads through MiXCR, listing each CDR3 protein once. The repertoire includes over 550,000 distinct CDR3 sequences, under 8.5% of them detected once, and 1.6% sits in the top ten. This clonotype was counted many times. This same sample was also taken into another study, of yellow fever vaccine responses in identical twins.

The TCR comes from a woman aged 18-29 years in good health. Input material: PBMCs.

The CDR3 protein is CASSVSSGATDTQYF. The CDR3 bases are TGTGCCAGCAGCGTCTCTAGCGGGGCCACAGATACGCAGTATTTT. V usage is TRBV9 and J usage is TRBJ2-3; 9 bases align to TRBD2. Germline values: CDR1 SGDLS, CDR2 YYNGEE. The CDR3 covers 15 residues. Trimming removed 2 bases from V and 2 bases from J; junction bases left unmatched: 3.